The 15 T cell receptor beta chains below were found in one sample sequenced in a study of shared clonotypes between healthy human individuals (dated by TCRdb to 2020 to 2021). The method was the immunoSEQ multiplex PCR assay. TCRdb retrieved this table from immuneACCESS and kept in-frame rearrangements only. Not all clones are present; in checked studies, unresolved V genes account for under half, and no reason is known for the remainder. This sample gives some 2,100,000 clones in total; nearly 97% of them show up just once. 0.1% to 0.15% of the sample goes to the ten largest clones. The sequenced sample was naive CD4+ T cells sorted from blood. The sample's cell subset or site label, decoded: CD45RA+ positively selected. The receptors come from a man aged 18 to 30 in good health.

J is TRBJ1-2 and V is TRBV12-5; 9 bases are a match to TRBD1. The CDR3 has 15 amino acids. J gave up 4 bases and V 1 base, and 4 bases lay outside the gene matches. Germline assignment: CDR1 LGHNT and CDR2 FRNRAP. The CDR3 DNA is TGTGCTAGTGGTTTGGCGGGGACAGGGTCCTATGGCTACACCTTC. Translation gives CASGLAGTGSYGYTF. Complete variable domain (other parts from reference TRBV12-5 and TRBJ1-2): DARVTQTPRHKVTEMGQEVTMRCQPILGHNTVFWYRQTMMQGLELLAYFRNRAPLDDSGMPKDRFSAEMPDATLATLKIQPSEPRDSAVYFCASGLAGTGSYGYTFGSGTRLTVV.

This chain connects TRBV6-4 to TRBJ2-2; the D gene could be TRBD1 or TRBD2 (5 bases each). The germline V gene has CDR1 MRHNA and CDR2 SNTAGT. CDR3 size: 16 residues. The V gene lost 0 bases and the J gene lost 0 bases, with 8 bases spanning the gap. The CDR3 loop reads CASSDSEGTNTGELFF. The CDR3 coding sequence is TGTGCCAGCAGTGACTCAGAGGGGACGAACACCGGGGAGCTGTTTTTT.

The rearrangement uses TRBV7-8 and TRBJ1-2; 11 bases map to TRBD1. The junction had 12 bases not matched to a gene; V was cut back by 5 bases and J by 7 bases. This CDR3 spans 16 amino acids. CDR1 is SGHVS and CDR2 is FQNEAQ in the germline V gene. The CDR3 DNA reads TGTGCCAGCAGCCCCCGGGACAGGGGGTTGAGTAGTGGCTACACCTTC. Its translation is CASSPRDRGLSSGYTF.

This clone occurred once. DNA for the CDR3: TGTGCCAGCGGGGGGACTAGCGGGAGTCTAGGGACAGATACGCAGTATTTT. Translated: CASGGTSGSLGTDTQYF. This chain joins TRBV9 and TRBJ2-3; 14 bases map to TRBD2. V was clipped by 7 bases and J by 3 bases; unmatched bases: 10. This CDR3 has 17 residues. Germline CDR1 SGDLS, CDR2 YYNGEE.

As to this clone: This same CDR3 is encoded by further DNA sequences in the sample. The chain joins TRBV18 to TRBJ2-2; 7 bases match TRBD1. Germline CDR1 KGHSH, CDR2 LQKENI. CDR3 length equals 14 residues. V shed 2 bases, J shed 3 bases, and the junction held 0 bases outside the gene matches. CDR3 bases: TGTGCCAGCTCACCAGGGACAGACACCGGGGAGCTGTTTTTT. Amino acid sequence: CASSPGTDTGELFF.

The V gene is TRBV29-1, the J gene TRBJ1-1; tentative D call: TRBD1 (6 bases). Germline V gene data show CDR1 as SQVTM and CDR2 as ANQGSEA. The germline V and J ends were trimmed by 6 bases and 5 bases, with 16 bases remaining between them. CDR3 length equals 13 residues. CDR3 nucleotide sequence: TGCAGCGTAGGGGCAGGTAGGGGGACTGAAGCTTTCTTT. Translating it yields CSVGAGRGTEAFF.

The CDR3 region has the DNA TGTGCCTGGAGTATTTCCGGCGAGACCCAGTACTTC. Its translation: CAWSISGETQYF. The chain combines TRBV30 with TRBJ2-5; D remains unclear. There are 12 residues in the CDR3. The germline CDR1 and CDR2 sequences are GTSNPN and SVGIG (reference sequence). V lost 2 bases to trimming and J lost 5 bases, with 9 bases between them. The entire variable domain, with the rest obtained from reference TRBV30 and TRBJ2-5, is as follows: SQTIHQWPATLVQPVGSPLSLECTVEGTSNPNLYWYRQAAGRGLQLLFYSVGIGQISSEVPQNLSASRPQDRQFILSSKKLLLSDSGFYLCAWSISGETQYFGPGTRLLVL.

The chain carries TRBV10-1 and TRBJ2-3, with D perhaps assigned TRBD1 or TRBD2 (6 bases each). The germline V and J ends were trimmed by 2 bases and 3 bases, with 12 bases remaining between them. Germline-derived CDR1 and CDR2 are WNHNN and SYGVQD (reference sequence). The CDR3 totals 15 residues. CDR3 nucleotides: TGCGCCAGCAGTGAGGTGGGGGGCCGGACAGATACGCAGTATTTT. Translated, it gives CASSEVGGRTDTQYF.

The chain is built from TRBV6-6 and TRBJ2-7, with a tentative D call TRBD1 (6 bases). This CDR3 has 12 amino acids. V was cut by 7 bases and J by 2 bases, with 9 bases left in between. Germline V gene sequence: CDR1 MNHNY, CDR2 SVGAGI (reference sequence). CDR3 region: CASTQGPYEQYF. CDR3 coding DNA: TGTGCCAGCACCCAGGGGCCCTACGAGCAGTACTTC.

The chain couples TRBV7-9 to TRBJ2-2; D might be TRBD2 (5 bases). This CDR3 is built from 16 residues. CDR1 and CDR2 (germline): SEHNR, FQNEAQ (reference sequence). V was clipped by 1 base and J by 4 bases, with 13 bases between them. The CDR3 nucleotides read TGTGCCAGCAGCTTAGGGACGGGGTCGGGCACCGGGGAGCTGTTTTTT. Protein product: CASSLGTGSGTGELFF.

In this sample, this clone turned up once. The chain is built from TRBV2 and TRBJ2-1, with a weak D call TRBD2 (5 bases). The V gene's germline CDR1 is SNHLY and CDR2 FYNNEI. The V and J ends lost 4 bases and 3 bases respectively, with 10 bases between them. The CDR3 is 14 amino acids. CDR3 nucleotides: TGTGCCAGCAGTGGCGGGCAGGTCTACAATGAGCAGTTCTTC. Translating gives CASSGGQVYNEQFF.

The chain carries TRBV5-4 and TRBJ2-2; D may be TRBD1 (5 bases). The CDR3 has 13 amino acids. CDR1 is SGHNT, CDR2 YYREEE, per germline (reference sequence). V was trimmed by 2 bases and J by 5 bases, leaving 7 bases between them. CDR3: CASSFRETGELFF. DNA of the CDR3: TGTGCCAGCAGCTTCAGGGAAACCGGGGAGCTGTTTTTT.

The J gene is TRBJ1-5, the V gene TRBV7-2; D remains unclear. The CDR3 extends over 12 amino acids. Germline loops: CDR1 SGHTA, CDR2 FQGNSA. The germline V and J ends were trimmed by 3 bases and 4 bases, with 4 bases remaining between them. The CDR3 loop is CASSFTNQPQHF. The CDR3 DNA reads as TGTGCCAGCAGCTTCACGAATCAGCCCCAGCATTTT.

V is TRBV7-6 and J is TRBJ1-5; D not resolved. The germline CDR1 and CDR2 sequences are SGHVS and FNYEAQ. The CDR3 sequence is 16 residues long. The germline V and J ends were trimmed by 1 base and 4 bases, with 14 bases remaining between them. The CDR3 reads CASSLEAGGFNQPQHF. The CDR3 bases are TGTGCCAGCAGCTTAGAGGCCGGCGGCTTTAATCAGCCCCAGCATTTT.

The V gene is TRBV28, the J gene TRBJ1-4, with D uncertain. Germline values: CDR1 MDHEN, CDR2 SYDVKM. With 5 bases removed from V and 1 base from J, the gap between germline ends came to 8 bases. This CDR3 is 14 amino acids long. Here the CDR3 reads CASSADGTNEKLFF. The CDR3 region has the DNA TGTGCCAGCAGTGCGGACGGAACTAATGAAAAACTGTTTTTT.